The present TCR beta chain was sequenced within a study of human T cells and chemical hapten exposure (dated by TCRdb to about 2021). Context from the whole study: For sensitization, 2% DPC in acetone was applied to a 2 cm by 2 cm area of upper inner arm skin. Blood samples were taken from patients before sensitization (week 0) and at 2, 6 and about 24 weeks after DPC sensitization. Alopecia areata with under or over 50% scalp involvement, alopecia totalis and alopecia universalis were represented in the patient cohort, which was mostly female. Patch testing was performed on the upper back with Finn chambers containing 0.01% DPC, and the patch tests were scored after 6 days according to International Contact Dermatitis Research Group standards. Patients additionally received weekly therapeutic DPC doses to the scalp throughout the roughly 23-week study period. The libraries were sequenced as a pool, and the TCR yield per sample differed mostly because of small variations in library volumes within the pool. The study tracked peripheral blood TCR repertoire changes in vivo during primary and secondary sensitization to the hapten diphenylcyclopropenone (DPC) in alopecia patients. Blood for TCR sequencing was provided by twenty-nine alopecia patients at one to four time points (pre-sensitization, 2, 6 and 24 weeks).

Read against the paper, the sample's time point label means: pre-sensitization, week 0. In the paper's terms, the treatment or condition label means: therapeutic diphenylcyclopropenone sensitization with weekly scalp DPC. At every patch-test visit, the blood draw took place before the patch test was put on. Patients were eligible if aged 18 to 70, diagnosed with alopecia and judged suitable for DPC therapy, and pregnant patients were excluded. Total RNA was extracted from unfractionated whole blood that had been collected in Tempus Blood RNA tubes. Notes on this clonotype: Its antigen is not yet known. No base quality values were provided; no much bigger clone lies one nucleotide off.

The library was prepared using RACE. Instrument used: NextSeq 500. Library preparation attached unique molecular identifiers to individual cDNA molecules for quantitative, reproducible TCR counting. From each blood RNA sample, both TCR alpha and TCR beta chains were sequenced. Under the source paper's analysis protocol: A median of approximately 100,000 TCRs per sample was observed, with a range of 23,224 to 690,600. The Decombinator software suite was used to annotate the V, J and CDR3 of the TCR reads. For the PS versus PT1 abundance plots, all samples were subsampled to the same number of TCRs (28,000). Expanded TCRs were defined as absent before sensitization and observed at least eight times at the 2-week time point. TCRdb handled the public reads itself, with Q25 trimming in fastp and clone calling in MiXCR, and kept productive beta chains. Identical CDR3 proteins give one entry, which carries the most common genes and DNA. In this record, the V and J calls reflect TCRdb's handling and not the investigators' own analysis. For this sample there are about 120,000 distinct CDR3 sequences; approximately 13% appear just once. The top ten clonotypes cover 2.5% to 3.5% of the sample.

The CDR3 holds 13 amino acids from the cysteine to the phenylalanine. Only the CDR3 portion is preserved as DNA: 39 bases, with reading frame beginning at the first base. CDR1 and CDR2 (LGHDT, YNNKEL) derive from the germline V gene (reference sequence). V is shortened by 3 bases, J by 6 bases, and the region joining them spans 11 bases. The investigation overall reported the following: The number of TCRs above 1 in 1000 frequency did not change with DPC sensitization; there was no evidence of global repertoire structure alterations. Repeated subsampling changed both the strength of the expansion versus patch-test correlation and the threshold at which the correlation became significant. Because all patients had alopecia, a presumed autoimmune disease, the immune response of the patients might differ from that of healthy individuals. The number of PT1 expanded TCRs positively correlated with patch test score, significant at thresholds 8, 16 and 32 but not 4. Significantly more large CDR3 similarity clusters were formed by expanded TCRs than by pre-sensitization or healthy control sets, consistent with antigen-driven responses.

The chain is made from TRBV3-1 and TRBJ1-1; D gene: possibly TRBD1, on 5 matching bases. This clonotype originated in a woman aged 18-29 years with alopecia areata. Some clones in this sample may be carry-over from other donors' samples. The sequences come from whole blood, collected in connection with sensitization to the hapten diphenylcyclopropenone (DPC). CDR3 reads: CASSHGAGSEAFF. The nucleotides read TGTGCCAGCAGCCACGGAGCAGGGTCTGAAGCTTTCTTT.